These 12 T cell receptor beta chains came from one sample sequenced in a study of blood T cells in healthy people across ages. With a J-beta primer mix and a sample-barcoded 5' primer, a second PCR ran roughly 6 to 12 cycles. TCRdb used MiXCR to reprocess the 5' RACE reads, holding one entry per CDR3 protein. The sample comprises fewer than 2 million distinct CDR3 sequences, roughly two fifths of which are singletons, and under 25% rests with the top ten. The sequencing input was blood. Every receptor here comes from a human donor in good health.

In its sample, this clonotype was seen once. At one end, the junction sequence differs from germline, possibly due to a read error. V gene TRBV14 combines with J gene TRBJ2-7; D unclear. The end of the DNA is better explained by TRBJ2-5, so the J call may be wrong. Germline V gene data show CDR1 as SGHDN and CDR2 as FVKESK. The CDR3 is made up of 13 amino acids. The CDR3 sequence is CASSHQLEETQYF. The DNA for the CDR3 is TGCGCCAGCAGCCACCAATTAGAAGAGACCCAGTACTTC.

This sequence joins TRBV24-1 and TRBJ2-3; D gene unclear. The V end lost 5 bases, the J end lost 5 bases, and 10 bases lay between the germline ends. CDR1 KGHDR and CDR2 SFDVKD come from the germline V gene. The CDR3 extends over 13 amino acids. CDR3 region: CATSVQLGDTQYF. The CDR3 nucleotides are TGTGCCACCAGTGTCCAACTCGGAGATACGCAGTATTTT.

This clonotype was detected a few times. The chain combines TRBV6-5 with TRBJ2-1; 8 bases are shared with TRBD2. The V segment lost 8 bases and the J segment 7 bases; nucleotides outside the gene matches: 16. Per germline, CDR1 MNHEY and CDR2 SVGAGI. This CDR3 comprises 16 residues. The CDR3 DNA reads as TGTGCCAGCTTCGCCAACGGGGGACTAGGGGGGAATGAGCAGTTCTTC. It codes for CASFANGGLGGNEQFF.

Of note for this clonotype: A read error is possible here, since a much larger clone lies one base away. The chain uses TRBV11-1 and TRBJ2-6; D gene ambiguous. Germline V gene sequence: CDR1 SGHAT, CDR2 FQDESV (reference sequence). The ends were cut back, 5 bases at V and 4 bases at J, with 15 bases in the middle. This CDR3 has 16 amino acids. The CDR3 here is CASSPRRMRGANVLTF. DNA of the CDR3: TGTGCCAGCAGCCCCAGGAGAATGCGGGGGGCCAACGTCCTGACTTTC.

This clonotype appeared a few times. The J gene is TRBJ2-3, the V gene TRBV5-1, with D tentatively TRBD2 (6 bases). V was shortened by 8 bases and J by 1 base, with 14 bases between the two germline ends. This CDR3 contains 14 residues. Germline V gives CDR1 SGHRS, CDR2 YFSETQ. The CDR3 nucleotides read TGCGCCAGTAGCCGACTAGAGGGCACAGATACGCAGTATTTT. It specifies CASSRLEGTDTQYF.

This clonotype was found a few times. CDR3 nucleotides: TGTGCCAGCAGTGACCTTGAGACAGGGGGCTGGGGTTACTATGGCTACACCTTC. Amino acid sequence: CASSDLETGGWGYYGYTF. The rearrangement links TRBV6-1 to TRBJ1-2, with 10 bases matching TRBD1. CDR3 length: 18 residues. Germline lookup yields CDR1 MNHNS and CDR2 SASEGT. The junction had 13 bases not matched to a gene; V was cut back by 3 bases and J by 3 bases.

V gene TRBV10-3 combines with J gene TRBJ2-5; 8 bases line up with TRBD2. The V segment lost 6 bases and the J segment 4 bases; nucleotides outside the gene matches: 13. This CDR3 is 16 amino acids long. Germline CDR1 is ENHRY and CDR2 is SYGVKD. The CDR3 nucleotides are TGTGCCATCAGAGGTTCGGGAGGGAGGCAAGCAGAGACCCAGTACTTC. Translating it yields CAIRGSGGRQAETQYF.

This clonotype was observed a handful of times. This sequence joins TRBV24-1 and TRBJ2-5, with D unresolved. The CDR3 has 12 amino acids. Germline V gene data show CDR1 as KGHDR and CDR2 as SFDVKD. Trimming took off 9 bases at V and 2 bases at J, with 9 bases between the two ends. In DNA form, the CDR3 reads TGTGCCACCCCTGTTCGACAAGAGACCCAGTACTTC. Its translation is CATPVRQETQYF.

The V gene is TRBV4-1, the J gene TRBJ1-6; D unclear. Trimming removed 2 bases from V and 0 bases from J, with 20 bases in between. The V gene's germline CDR1 is MGHRA and CDR2 YSYEKL. The CDR3 runs 20 residues. CDR3 nucleotide sequence: TGCGCCAGCAGCCAATTTTTTGTATGGGCAGGAGGCTCCTATAATTCACCCCTCCACTTT. Protein: CASSQFFVWAGGSYNSPLHF.

The chain couples TRBV7-2 to TRBJ2-3; 13 bases line up with TRBD2. The CDR3 has 17 residues. Germline V gene sequence: CDR1 SGHTA, CDR2 FQGNSA. Trimming took 4 bases from V and 3 from J; bases not matched to a gene: 7. The CDR3 protein is CASSSTGTSGITDTQYF. CDR3 nucleotides: TGTGCCAGCAGCTCGACTGGGACTAGCGGGATAACAGATACGCAGTATTTT. The complete variable domain, with remaining parts taken from reference TRBV7-2 and TRBJ2-3, reads GAGVSQSPSNKVTEKGKDVELRCDPISGHTALYWYRQSLGQGLEFLIYFQGNSAPDKSGLPSDRFSAERTGGSVSTLTIQRTQQEDSAVYLCASSSTGTSGITDTQYFGPGTRLTVL.

The chain has TRBV5-5 and TRBJ2-2; 9 bases are shared with TRBD2. The CDR3 sequence is 17 residues long. The V gene end was trimmed by 4 bases and the J gene end by 0 bases; junction bases not matched to a gene: 7. Germline V gives CDR1 SGHKS, CDR2 YYEKEE (reference sequence). CDR3 loop: CASSPAAGGANTGELFF. Here the CDR3 DNA reads TGTGCCAGCAGCCCGGCTGCGGGGGGGGCGAACACCGGGGAGCTGTTTTTT.

The chain links TRBV9 to TRBJ1-5; unclear D gene. Per the germline V gene, CDR1 is SGDLS and CDR2 is YYNGEE. There are 12 residues in the CDR3. The ends were cut back, 0 bases at V and 11 bases at J, with 9 bases in the middle. CDR3 coding DNA: TGTGCCAGCAGCGTAGGGACCGGGACCCAGCATTTT. This sequence encodes CASSVGTGTQHF.